Listed below are T cell receptor beta chains from one sample, sequenced in a study of tumor-infiltrating lymphocytes in primary liver carcinoma. TCRdb reprocessed the multiplex PCR reads with MiXCR, giving one entry per CDR3 protein. The table lists around 56,000 distinct CDR3 sequences, 71% of them singletons. The source material was liver tumor tissue from sampling region 2. The receptor set was obtained from a man aged 40-49 years with primary liver carcinoma and hepatitis B virus infection. CDR3s leave out the opening cysteine and the closing phenylalanine or tryptophan.

CDR3aa: VSSAPLYCYT; v_gene: TRBV6-1; len: 10
CDR3aa: AGSQNPSYRGYNEQF; v_gene: TRBV4-3; len: 15
CDR3aa: ASSTSDYGYT; v_gene: TRBV7-8; len: 10
CDR3aa: AINNPGQGGVGQF; v_gene: TRBV10-3; len: 13
CDR3aa: ASSYSGSGSQVMTKF; v_gene: TRBV6-5; len: 15
CDR3aa: ANSQGAGTGGYEQY; v_gene: TRBV4-3; len: 14
CDR3aa: ASSLGVVDYKNIQY; v_gene: TRBV6-6; len: 14
CDR3aa: ANSQEYGQGFWTEAF; v_gene: TRBV4-2; len: 15
CDR3aa: ANSDQMCKQF; v_gene: TRBV6-1; len: 10
CDR3aa: AISARQVRFSGANVLT; v_gene: TRBV6-1; len: 16
CDR3aa: ASSLDRPSAGHNVQF; v_gene: TRBV7-9; len: 15
CDR3aa: ASRPTSSRADMQY; v_gene: TRBV10-2; len: 13
CDR3aa: ATTPTEGVYSNQPQH; v_gene: TRBV6-2/TRBV6-3; len: 15
CDR3aa: AGSGGQGVVHEQD; v_gene: TRBV11-2; len: 13
CDR3aa: SVDRGQYEAF; v_gene: TRBV29-1; len: 10
CDR3aa: ASSELGNSPLH; v_gene: TRBV6-1; len: 11
CDR3aa: AGSLVLEETQC; v_gene: TRBV11-2; len: 11
CDR3aa: ASSISGAAEAF; v_gene: TRBV12-3/TRBV12-4; len: 11
CDR3aa: ARSPIGTDSYNEQF; v_gene: TRBV28; len: 14
CDR3aa: ASSGLAGYNEQF; v_gene: TRBV6-6; len: 12
CDR3aa: AISGQVEVATQY; v_gene: TRBV11-1; len: 12
CDR3aa: SATGTPGSDTQY; v_gene: TRBV29-1; len: 12
CDR3aa: ASSQEGTSGFYEQY; v_gene: TRBV4-1; len: 14
CDR3aa: ASSQLDTIY; v_gene: TRBV4-1; len: 9
CDR3aa: SVVGTLAGGCSIANTQY; v_gene: TRBV29-1; len: 17
CDR3aa: TSSQDIGREYEQY; v_gene: TRBV4-1; len: 13
CDR3aa: ASSHDGTGGQETQH; v_gene: TRBV4-2; len: 14
CDR3aa: ATSDTGTGDSGVNVLT; v_gene: TRBV24-1; len: 16
CDR3aa: ASNSPLDQPQR; v_gene: TRBV6-2/TRBV6-3; len: 11
CDR3aa: AFTKRSGLAGGFSYEQY; v_gene: TRBV10-3; len: 17
CDR3aa: ASSSTDTQY; v_gene: TRBV5-4; len: 9
CDR3aa: VSSLDLGGWEQY; v_gene: TRBV11-2; len: 12
CDR3aa: SVAWVFSEKLF; v_gene: TRBV29-1; len: 11
CDR3aa: SCSLDSGVVGYT; v_gene: TRBV29-1; len: 12
CDR3aa: ASSPEGRLPQYGHT; v_gene: TRBV7-9; len: 14
CDR3aa: ASRFDITYEQY; v_gene: TRBV5-5; len: 11
CDR3aa: VSQKGPGDTQY; v_gene: TRBV11-2; len: 11
CDR3aa: SSSLGVSDNEQF; v_gene: TRBV11-1; len: 12
CDR3aa: ANSLSGVQSQH; v_gene: TRBV12-3/TRBV12-4; len: 11
CDR3aa: ASRIRINTEAF; v_gene: TRBV12-3/TRBV12-4; len: 11
CDR3aa: ASRRTGTVPNEQF; v_gene: TRBV6-2/TRBV6-3; len: 13
CDR3aa: ASSNRPATGATDMQY; v_gene: TRBV6-1; len: 15
CDR3aa: AISAGTEGPQH; v_gene: TRBV10-3; len: 11
CDR3aa: ASSGGQGSNEHF; v_gene: TRBV5-1; len: 12
CDR3aa: ASRTITDTEAF; v_gene: TRBV12-3/TRBV12-4; len: 11
CDR3aa: AWSGSLLAGEQY; v_gene: TRBV30; len: 12
CDR3aa: ASSLDTQNIQY; v_gene: TRBV7-9; len: 11
CDR3aa: ASRFGTGGHQPQH; v_gene: TRBV12-3/TRBV12-4; len: 13
CDR3aa: VSSPIWLVDEQY; v_gene: TRBV18; len: 12
CDR3aa: ASIRLAANNEQF; v_gene: TRBV6-2/TRBV6-3; len: 12
CDR3aa: ASSPQGNNNQPQY; v_gene: TRBV4-1; len: 13
CDR3aa: AGCRGTGGETQY; v_gene: TRBV11-2; len: 12
CDR3aa: CVYRGQY; v_gene: TRBV29-1; len: 7